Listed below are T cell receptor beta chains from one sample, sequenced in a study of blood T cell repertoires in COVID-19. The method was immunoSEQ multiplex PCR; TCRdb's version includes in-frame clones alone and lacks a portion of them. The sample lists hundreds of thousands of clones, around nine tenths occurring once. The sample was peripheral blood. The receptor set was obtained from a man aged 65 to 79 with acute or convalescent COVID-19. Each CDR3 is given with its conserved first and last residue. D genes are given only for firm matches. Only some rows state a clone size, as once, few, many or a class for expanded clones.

CASSQDPAGFGAEAFF	TGCGCCAGCAGCCAAGATCCCGCGGGATTTGGGGCTGAAGCTTTCTTT	.	TRBV4-1	TRBJ1-1	.
CSDENRAGYTF	TGCAGCGACGAAAACAGGGCGGGCTACACCTTC	.	TRBV29-1	TRBJ1-2	.
CASSSPGQGFEKLFF	TGTGCCAGCAGCTCTCCGGGACAGGGTTTTGAAAAACTGTTTTTT	TRBD1	TRBV5-6	TRBJ1-4	.
CASSQTSGSINTQYF	TGTGCCAGCAGCCAGACTAGCGGGAGTATAAATACGCAGTATTTT	TRBD2	TRBV6-2/TRBV6-3	TRBJ2-3	.
CASSPGEGRQETQYF	TGTGCCAGCAGCCCGGGGGAGGGGCGACAAGAGACCCAGTACTTC	TRBD2	TRBV5-4	TRBJ2-5	.
CASSSTPYEQYF	TGTGCCAGCAGTTCGACTCCCTACGAGCAGTACTTC	.	TRBV28	TRBJ2-7	.
CASSLVINSGTEAFF	TGCGCCAGCAGCTTGGTAATCAACAGTGGGACTGAAGCTTTCTTT	.	TRBV5-1	TRBJ1-1	once
CASRKGQQSNQPQHF	TGTGCCAGTAGGAAGGGACAGCAGAGCAATCAGCCCCAGCATTTT	TRBD1	TRBV19	TRBJ1-5	.
CASSLGRGLETQYF	TGTGCCAGCAGCTTGGGGAGGGGACTGGAGACCCAGTACTTC	.	TRBV5-4	TRBJ2-5	.
CATSQGTGGLKGEYEQYF	TGTGCCACCAGTCAAGGGACAGGGGGTCTTAAGGGGGAATACGAGCAGTACTTC	TRBD1	TRBV24-1	TRBJ2-7	.
CASRMGAHSYNEQFF	TGTGCCAGCCGTATGGGGGCTCACTCCTACAATGAGCAGTTCTTC	.	TRBV2	TRBJ2-1	.
CASNRGTGNTIYF	TGTGCCTCAAACCGGGGGACTGGAAACACCATATATTTT	.	TRBV9	TRBJ1-3	.
CAIKGTGLTEAFF	TGTGCCATCAAAGGGACAGGGCTCACTGAAGCTTTCTTT	TRBD1	TRBV10-3	TRBJ1-1	.
CASSLETGGNTEAFF	TGTGCCAGCAGCTTGGAGACAGGGGGAAACACTGAAGCTTTCTTT	TRBD1	TRBV5-4	TRBJ1-1	.
CATSSQQGVPNQPQHF	TGTGCCACCAGCAGTCAACAGGGGGTTCCGAATCAGCCCCAGCATTTT	TRBD1	TRBV15	TRBJ1-5	.
CASSQGERNTGELFF	TGCGCCAGCAGCCAAGGGGAGAGGAACACCGGGGAGCTGTTTTTT	.	TRBV4-1	TRBJ2-2	.
CASSELLEWGGNQPQHF	TGTGCCAGCAGTGAACTCCTAGAGTGGGGGGGTAATCAGCCCCAGCATTTT	.	TRBV6-1	TRBJ1-5	once
CASSGFRGITEAFF	TGTGCCAGCAGTGGATTCAGGGGGATCACTGAAGCTTTCTTT	TRBD1	TRBV2	TRBJ1-1	.
CASSEYEAAWNTEAFF	TGTGCCAGCAGTGAATATGAGGCGGCCTGGAACACTGAAGCTTTCTTT	.	TRBV2	TRBJ1-1	.